The 24 T cell receptor beta chains below come from one sample, sequenced in a study of cytomegalovirus exposure and HLA in healthy donors. With 60 Vbeta and 13 Jbeta primers, the PCR was carried out. Clones were sequenced by immunoSEQ multiplex PCR, and TCRdb holds only the in-frame ones, with some missing. The sample includes around 140,000 clones, approximately 78% of them seen just once. Material for sequencing was PBMCs. The receptors derive from a female donor in good health and CMV-seronegative.

The rearrangement joins TRBV2 to TRBJ1-5; 7 bases agree with TRBD1. The CDR3 has 14 residues. The J segment lost 4 bases and the V segment lost 2 bases, leaving 2 bases of the junction unmatched. Looked up from germline, CDR1 is SNHLY and CDR2 is FYNNEI. The CDR3 sequence: CASSEWDRNQPQHF. The CDR3 DNA sequence: TGTGCCAGCAGTGAATGGGACAGAAATCAGCCCCAGCATTTT. The entire variable domain, with the rest obtained from reference TRBV2 and TRBJ1-5, is as follows: EPEVTQTPSHQVTQMGQEVILRCVPISNHLYFYWYRQILGQKVEFLVSFYNNEISEKSEIFDDQFSVERPDGSNFTLKIRSTKLEDSAMYFCASSEWDRNQPQHFGDGTRLSIL.

The chain recombines TRBV19 with TRBJ2-6, with TRBD1 as a possible D gene (6 bases). This CDR3 comprises 17 residues. V was trimmed by 5 bases and J by 0 bases, leaving 14 bases between them. Germline V CDR1 and CDR2: LNHDA, SQIVND (reference sequence). CDR3: CASSERTVHSGANVLTF. In nucleotides, the CDR3 is TGTGCCAGTAGTGAGCGGACAGTTCACTCTGGGGCCAACGTCCTGACTTTC.

The V and J genes are TRBV7-2 and TRBJ2-3, with 8 bases that match TRBD2. Germline V gene sequence: CDR1 SGHTA, CDR2 FQGNSA. There are 14 residues in the CDR3. V gave up 4 bases and J gave up 6 bases; unmatched junction bases: 6. The CDR3 DNA follows: TGTGCCAGCAGCTATAGCGGGAAATTGGATACGCAGTATTTT. Translated, it gives CASSYSGKLDTQYF. Filled out from reference TRBV7-2 and TRBJ2-3, the complete variable domain reads GAGVSQSPSNKVTEKGKDVELRCDPISGHTALYWYRQSLGQGLEFLIYFQGNSAPDKSGLPSDRFSAERTGGSVSTLTIQRTQQEDSAVYLCASSYSGKLDTQYFGPGTRLTVL.

The V gene is TRBV5-4, the J gene TRBJ2-3; 10 bases are a match to TRBD2. This CDR3 is built from 14 residues. The V gene end was trimmed by 4 bases and the J gene end by 4 bases; junction bases not matched to a gene: 3. Germline V CDR1 and CDR2: SGHNT, YYREEE (reference sequence). The CDR3 sequence: CASSRTSGADTQYF. The CDR3 DNA reads TGTGCCAGCAGCCGGACTAGCGGAGCAGATACGCAGTATTTT.

The chain has TRBV29-1 and TRBJ2-3; D ambiguous. There are 14 residues in the CDR3. Germline CDR1 and CDR2: SQVTM and ANQGSEA. The ends were cut back, 3 bases at V and 0 bases at J, with 10 bases in the middle. CDR3 amino acids: CSVDWYSSTDTQYF. In nucleotides, the CDR3 is TGCAGCGTTGATTGGTACTCTAGCACAGATACGCAGTATTTT.

The chain links TRBV27 to TRBJ2-3; TRBD2 matches 10 bases. Germline CDR1 reads MNHEY; CDR2 reads SMNVEV (reference sequence). This CDR3 is 18 amino acids long. With 4 bases clipped from V and 2 bases from J, the junction kept 12 bases outside the gene matches. Here the CDR3 reads CASSSGTSGKGFTDTQYF. Written as DNA, the CDR3 is TGTGCCAGCAGTTCCGGAACTAGCGGGAAGGGTTTCACAGATACGCAGTATTTT.

The chain links TRBV13 to TRBJ2-5; 8 bases fit TRBD1. Unmatched junction bases numbered 6, after V lost 4 bases and J lost 5 bases. The CDR3 runs 14 residues. Germline V lookup: CDR1 PRHDT, CDR2 FYEKMQ (reference sequence). This CDR3 reads CASSSDRVVETQYF. DNA for the CDR3: TGTGCCAGCAGCTCGGACAGGGTTGTTGAGACCCAGTACTTC. The entire variable domain, with the rest obtained from reference TRBV13 and TRBJ2-5, is as follows: AAGVIQSPRHLIKEKRETATLKCYPIPRHDTVYWYQQGPGQDPQFLISFYEKMQSDKGSIPDRFSAQQFSDYHSELNMSSLELGDSALYFCASSSDRVVETQYFGPGTRLLVL.

The chain is built from TRBV7-2 and TRBJ2-3; 9 bases are a match to TRBD2. V dropped 1 base and J dropped 5; count of bases not matched to a gene: 13. Germline V gene lookup returns CDR1 SGHTA and CDR2 FQGNSA. The CDR3 runs 18 residues. The CDR3 sequence: CASSLERAGGVRVDTQYF. The CDR3 DNA follows: TGTGCCAGCAGCTTAGAGCGAGCGGGAGGAGTCAGGGTAGATACGCAGTATTTT.

The chain joins TRBV28 to TRBJ1-4, with D uncertain. The CDR3 spans 12 residues. The germline gives CDR1 MDHEN, CDR2 SYDVKM. CDR3 coding DNA: TGTGTATCGAGTGCAACTAATGAAAAACTGTTTTTT. Its protein product is CVSSATNEKLFF.

The chain joins TRBV19 to TRBJ2-7, with TRBD1 identical over 9 bases. Germline-derived CDR1 and CDR2 are LNHDA and SQIVND (reference sequence). The CDR3 is 13 residues long. The junction had 0 bases not matched to a gene; V was cut back by 4 bases and J by 2 bases. The CDR3 region has the DNA TGTGCCAGTAGTAGGGACAGGGCCTACGAGCAGTACTTC. Translated: CASSRDRAYEQYF.

The V and J genes are TRBV6-1 and TRBJ2-5; the match to TRBD1 covers 8 bases. The V gene end was trimmed by 5 bases and the J gene end by 5 bases; junction bases not matched to a gene: 10. The CDR3 covers 15 residues. Germline V gene sequence: CDR1 MNHNS, CDR2 SASEGT. Here the CDR3 reads CASSINRGIGETQYF. CDR3 DNA: TGTGCCAGCAGTATTAACAGGGGGATCGGGGAGACCCAGTACTTC.

V and J are TRBV6-6 and TRBJ2-7; D is possibly TRBD1 (6 bases). Germline lookup yields CDR1 MNHNY and CDR2 SVGAGI (reference sequence). There are 14 residues in the CDR3. Trimming stripped 5 bases from V and 2 bases from J, with 13 bases between. The CDR3 bases are TGTGCCAGCAGTACTCCGGGACATCCCTACGAGCAGTACTTC. It translates to CASSTPGHPYEQYF.

This clone was seen only once. This sequence joins TRBV9 and TRBJ2-7; 11 nucleotides align to TRBD2. The germline V gene encodes CDR1 SGDLS and CDR2 YYNGEE. The CDR3 totals 17 residues. V lost 4 bases to trimming and J lost 0 bases; unmatched junction nucleotides: 9. The chain's CDR3 is CASSPRTSGPSSYEQYF. In DNA form, the CDR3 reads TGTGCCAGCAGCCCCCGGACTAGCGGGCCGAGCTCCTACGAGCAGTACTTC.

The V gene is TRBV6-1, the J gene TRBJ2-5, with D perhaps matching TRBD1 (6 bases). V lost 2 bases and J 4 bases, leaving 11 bases between the germline ends. Germline V lookup: CDR1 MNHNS, CDR2 SASEGT. This CDR3 comprises 14 residues. CDR3: CASSEQGRGETQYF. The DNA for the CDR3 is TGTGCCAGCAGTGAACAAGGCAGGGGAGAGACCCAGTACTTC.

V is TRBV7-2 and J is TRBJ1-3; no clear D. The CDR3 consists of 16 residues. The germline V gene encodes CDR1 SGHTA and CDR2 FQGNSA. Trimming took 1 base from V and 0 from J, leaving 10 bases between them. This CDR3 is CASSLGSTSSGNTIYF. CDR3 sequence (DNA): TGTGCCAGCAGCTTAGGTTCCACCAGCTCTGGAAACACCATATATTTT.

V and J are TRBV7-3 and TRBJ2-1, with a tentative D call TRBD1 (5 bases). Germline values: CDR1 SGHTA, CDR2 FQGTGA. The CDR3 consists of 13 residues. The V and J ends lost 4 bases and 8 bases respectively, with 12 bases between them. The CDR3 DNA reads as TGTGCCAGCAGCTATGACAGCCTTGATGAGCAGTTCTTC. As protein: CASSYDSLDEQFF.

In this sample, this clone turned up once. This rearrangement joins TRBV5-1 to TRBJ2-2; TRBD1 matches at 9 bases. This CDR3 spans 16 amino acids. Germline V gene lookup returns CDR1 SGHRS and CDR2 YFSETQ. Germline trimming cut 1 base from V and 7 bases from J; bases unmatched to any gene: 8. DNA for the CDR3: TGCGCCAGCAGCTTGTTGGGACAGGGTACGGACGGGGAGCTGTTTTTT. As protein: CASSLLGQGTDGELFF.

This rearrangement joins TRBV28 to TRBJ2-7, with D uncertain. Trimming took 3 bases from V and 1 from J, leaving 10 bases between them. Germline assignment: CDR1 MDHEN and CDR2 SYDVKM. This CDR3 region has 14 residues. The CDR3 spells CASSFLASSYEQYF. In nucleotides, the CDR3 is TGTGCCAGCAGTTTTTTGGCTAGTTCCTACGAGCAGTACTTC.

The rearrangement joins TRBV4-1 to TRBJ1-2, with TRBD1 as a possible D gene (6 bases). Trimming removed 0 bases at V and 0 bases at J, with 14 bases between. Germline V CDR1 and CDR2: MGHRA, YSYEKL. The CDR3 runs 17 residues. The CDR3 is CASSQDRGIGANYGYTF. The CDR3, as DNA: TGCGCCAGCAGCCAAGATAGGGGGATTGGAGCTAACTATGGCTACACCTTC.

The chain links TRBV29-1 to TRBJ2-2; a possible D gene is TRBD2 (6 bases). V was cut by 7 bases and J by 2 bases, with 14 bases left in between. Germline values: CDR1 SQVTM, CDR2 ANQGSEA. The CDR3 covers 14 residues. The CDR3 loop reads CSAAGLPNTGELFF. Written as DNA, the CDR3 is TGCAGCGCTGCGGGACTTCCCAACACCGGGGAGCTGTTTTTT.

The gene calls are TRBV28 and TRBJ1-5, with TRBD1 matching 9 bases. The CDR3 loop spans 15 amino acids. Germline trimming cut 5 bases from V and 7 bases from J; bases unmatched to any gene: 9. Germline CDR1 MDHEN, CDR2 SYDVKM. The CDR3 coding sequence is TGTGCCAGCAGTACGGGACAGGGCCGTGCGCAGCCCCAGCATTTT. Amino acids: CASSTGQGRAQPQHF. Complete variable domain (other parts from reference TRBV28 and TRBJ1-5): DVKVTQSSRYLVKRTGEKVFLECVQDMDHENMFWYRQDPGLGLRLIYFSYDVKMKEKGDIPEGYSVSREKKERFSLILESASTNQTSMYLCASSTGQGRAQPQHFGDGTRLSIL.

The chain carries TRBV29-1 and TRBJ2-2; D is possibly TRBD1 (7 bases). Deletions cut 4 bases from V and 3 bases from J, with 27 bases between. The CDR3 has 19 residues. Germline CDR1 reads SQVTM; CDR2 reads ANQGSEA. CDR3 in DNA: TGCAGCGTTGTTATGGAGGGGGCCATGGGTGGGGCGGACACCGGGGAGCTGTTTTTT. It specifies CSVVMEGAMGGADTGELFF.

This clone was seen a single time. This sequence joins TRBV28 and TRBJ1-4; 7 bases align to TRBD1. CDR1 is MDHEN and CDR2 is SYDVKM in the germline V gene. After removal of 3 bases from V and 7 bases from J, the junction contained 8 bases not matched to a gene. The CDR3 has 15 amino acids. The CDR3 bases are TGTGCCAGCAGTTTGGAAGGGGGCCTCAGTGAAAAACTGTTTTTT. It translates to CASSLEGGLSEKLFF. Full variable domain (rest looked up from reference TRBV28 and TRBJ1-4): DVKVTQSSRYLVKRTGEKVFLECVQDMDHENMFWYRQDPGLGLRLIYFSYDVKMKEKGDIPEGYSVSREKKERFSLILESASTNQTSMYLCASSLEGGLSEKLFFGSGTQLSVL.

This chain links TRBV6-5 with TRBJ1-4, with D possibly matching TRBD1 (5 bases). Germline assignment: CDR1 MNHEY and CDR2 SVGAGI. With 4 bases removed from V and 0 bases from J, the gap between germline ends came to 9 bases. The CDR3 totals 15 residues. In DNA form, the CDR3 reads TGTGCCAGCAGTTTGGGGCATGCAACTAATGAAAAACTGTTTTTT. Residues: CASSLGHATNEKLFF.